This T cell receptor beta chain was found in a study of neurological immune-mediated disorders. General study results and limits: Clinical features showed no association with the multiple sclerosis repertoire cluster, and MRI features showed none either.

This clonotype was found many times. Its antigen is still unknown. The cDNA was produced through 5'RACE with 10-nucleotide random UMIs. MiXCR, applied by TCRdb to the 5' RACE reads, yields one record per CDR3 protein. The sample has 100,000 to 150,000 distinct CDR3 sequences, roughly 3.4% seen once; the top ten hold 1.3%. The germline V gene encodes CDR1 SGHKS and CDR2 YYEKEE (reference sequence). This CDR3 has 14 residues. The germline V and J ends were trimmed by 4 bases and 3 bases, with 11 bases remaining between them. Material: PBMCs. The chain links TRBV5-5 to TRBJ2-1; no definite D call. This receptor was obtained from a woman under 40 with multiple sclerosis. The CDR3 reads CASSPGRVYNEQFF. CDR3 nucleotide sequence: TGTGCCAGCAGCCCAGGACGTGTCTACAATGAGCAGTTCTTC.